This is a list of T cell receptor beta chains from one sample in a study of neurological immune-mediated disorders. TCRdb called the 5' RACE reads again in MiXCR, with one record for every CDR3 protein. The sample has 66,000 or so distinct CDR3 sequences; 4.5% to 5.5% are singletons. The sample consisted of PBMCs. The receptor source for this set is a man aged 25-45 years with multiple sclerosis. Each CDR3 is given without its conserved first and last residue.

13 | TRBJ2-3 | TRBV5-1 | ANTWDGLPTDTQY
11 | TRBJ1-1 | TRBV10-3 | AISVFLNTEAF
11 | TRBJ2-5 | TRBV20-1 | SARSPGDKTQY
12 | TRBJ1-2 | TRBV7-8 | ASSGDRVHIGYT
11 | TRBJ1-4 | TRBV3-1 | ASSTRWTEKLF
16 | TRBJ1-2 | TRBV27 | ASSLQSLNTGQVYGYT
14 | TRBJ1-6 | TRBV18 | ASSKGGSGSNSPLH
13 | TRBJ2-5 | TRBV5-6 | ASSLFGLAGETQY
15 | TRBJ2-3 | TRBV6-6 | ASRAGRGDTSTDTQY
14 | TRBJ2-4 | TRBV7-9 | ASSHQGSLAKNIQY
11 | TRBJ1-2 | TRBV7-9 | ASSFEVAGGYT
13 | TRBJ2-7 | TRBV5-1 | ASSLGSLRRHEQY
17 | TRBJ2-2 | TRBV21-1 | ASSKEGAGGSKDTGELF
12 | TRBJ1-2 | TRBV6-5 | ASSYRTGGYGYT
16 | TRBJ1-1 | TRBV5-1 | ASSLGAGQGRKNTEAF
12 | TRBJ1-1 | TRBV20-1 | SARVARTNTEAF
13 | TRBJ2-5 | TRBV11-2 | ASSLSGSTRETQY
13 | TRBJ2-1 | TRBV12-3/TRBV12-4 | ASSLTSAGNNEQF
12 | TRBJ1-1 | TRBV6-1 | ASSYDSGGTEAF
13 | TRBJ2-7 | TRBV5-6 | ASSFDGRFGDEQY
9 | TRBJ1-1 | TRBV5-6 | ASSLGAEAF
9 | TRBJ1-2 | TRBV20-1 | SARANYGYT
11 | TRBJ1-2 | TRBV5-6 | ASSLGVRDGYT
13 | TRBJ1-2 | TRBV3-1 | ASSQDNADYYGYT
10 | TRBJ1-1 | TRBV10-3 | AISVRGSEAF
12 | TRBJ1-1 | TRBV5-1 | ASSMGQGGTEAF
14 | TRBJ2-2 | TRBV6-6 | ASSYSVGTATGELF
12 | TRBJ1-6 | TRBV6-5 | ASSTRRENSPLH
9 | TRBJ2-3 | TRBV7-9 | ASRAADTQY
11 | TRBJ2-6 | TRBV5-4 | ATKQAGANVLT
13 | TRBJ2-4 | TRBV20-1 | SARAQREAKNIQY
11 | TRBJ2-7 | TRBV11-3 | ASSWTGTYEQY
15 | TRBJ1-2 | TRBV6-5 | ASRTAINRGPENGYT
13 | TRBJ2-1 | TRBV3-1 | ASSQEPFPRNEQF
11 | TRBJ1-1 | TRBV9 | ASSPQGWSEAF
14 | TRBJ2-7 | TRBV20-1 | SARVPAGASSYEQY
10 | TRBJ1-5 | TRBV20-1 | SARVEGQPQH
9 | TRBJ1-1 | TRBV29-1 | SVDRVTEAF
13 | TRBJ1-2 | TRBV4-1 | ASSQDVAYNYGYT
14 | TRBJ1-4 | TRBV7-2 | ASSLVGGASNEKLF
13 | TRBJ2-5 | TRBV20-1 | SARRVAGDQETQY
12 | TRBJ1-5 | TRBV20-1 | SAPDPRGHQPQH
14 | TRBJ2-6 | TRBV3-1 | ASSRGISSGANVLT
11 | TRBJ1-2 | TRBV20-1 | SARVPVIYGYT
11 | TRBJ2-7 | TRBV14 | ASSQNRGGEQY
11 | TRBJ1-5 | TRBV12-3/TRBV12-4 | ASSLVGPPAQH
13 | TRBJ2-1 | TRBV20-1 | SARTSGGRYNEQF
10 | TRBJ2-7 | TRBV7-9 | ASSPHPYEQY
16 | TRBJ1-1 | TRBV4-2 | ASSQELGGGAKATEAF
10 | TRBJ2-2 | TRBV6-5 | ASSSVAGELF
13 | TRBJ2-2 | TRBV10-3 | AISDGRERTGELF
13 | TRBJ1-2 | TRBV9 | ASSVGPERHYGYT
13 | TRBJ2-3 | TRBV6-5 | ASSQTTGGKDTQY
11 | TRBJ1-3 | TRBV6-5 | ASTGHSGNTIY
12 | TRBJ2-7 | TRBV10-2 | ASSESRGVHEQY